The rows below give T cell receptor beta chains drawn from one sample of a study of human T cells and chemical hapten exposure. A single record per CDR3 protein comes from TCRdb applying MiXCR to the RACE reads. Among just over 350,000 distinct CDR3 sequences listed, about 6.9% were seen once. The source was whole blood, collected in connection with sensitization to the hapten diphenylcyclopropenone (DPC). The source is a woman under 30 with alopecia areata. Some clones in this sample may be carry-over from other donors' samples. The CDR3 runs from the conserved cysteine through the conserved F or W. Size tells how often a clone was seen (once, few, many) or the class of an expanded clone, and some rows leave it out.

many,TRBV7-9,CASSPGQGLYNEQFF
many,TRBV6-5,CASSELAGPRETQYF
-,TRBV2,CASSPANTQYF
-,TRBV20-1,CSARGDRGRYEQYF
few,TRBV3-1,CASSTHFGLAGGGSTDTQYF
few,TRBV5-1,CASSYGGGQGRGEQYF
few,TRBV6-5,CASSTGALSYGYTF
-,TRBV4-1,CASSQAQLAGKTGELFF
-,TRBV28,CASIEGTSTDTQYF
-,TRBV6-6,CASMIDRGYEQYF
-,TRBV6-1,CASSELARGRTQGYTF
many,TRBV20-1,CSARVPDSGNTIYF
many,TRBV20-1,CSARDRATNEKLFF
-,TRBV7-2,CASSLYYSNQPQHF
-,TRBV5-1,CASSLMPGTEAFF
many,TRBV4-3,CASSQEASSNYGYTF
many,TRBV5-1,CASSLSGTGGFDGYTF
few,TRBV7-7,CASSSQPADTQYF
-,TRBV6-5,CASSYAAGWARETQYF
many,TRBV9,CASSADQTLRGYTF
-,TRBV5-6,CASSLDFSPLHF
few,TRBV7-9,CASPGLQGGTDTQYF
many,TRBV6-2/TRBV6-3,CASSYSLTRVNQPQHF
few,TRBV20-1,CSAPRGDNNEQFF
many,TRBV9,CASSVGQGLNTEAFF
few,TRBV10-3,CATHPTGERGNTEAFF
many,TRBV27,CASSLIGLLSNSPLHF
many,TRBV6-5,CASSYDVFNYGYTF
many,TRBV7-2,CASSLAGGESPLHF
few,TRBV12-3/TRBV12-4,CASSFRRGSSYEQYF
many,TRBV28,CASSPRGASLIPLHF
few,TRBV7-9,CASSLAGLAGDEQYF
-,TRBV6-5,CASSRTGLSSYEQYF
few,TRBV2,CASSAGLWGF
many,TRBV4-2,CASSQARDSFYGYTF
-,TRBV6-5,CASSDGQASYNEQSF
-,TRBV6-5,CASRLQWPTTDTQYF
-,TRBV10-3,CAISEPLAGSLDTDTQYF